This T cell receptor beta chain was captured in a study of control samples from healthy donors and cancer patients. The length of the CDR3 is 13 residues. Germline V gives CDR1 LNHDA, CDR2 SQIVND (reference sequence). Trimming took 6 bases from V and 7 from J; bases not matched to a gene: 9. Sequencing was performed with immunoSEQ multiplex PCR; in TCRdb, only in-frame clones are kept and a portion is missing. There are about 250,000 clones in the sample; over 75% occur only once, and about an eighth lies in the top ten. Sequencing was carried out using PBMCs. The receptor's source is a woman between 55 and 75 years old with lung cancer. The chain uses TRBV19 and TRBJ2-7; 7 nucleotides match TRBD2. The CDR3, as DNA: TGTGCCAGTAGGGCTCGCGGGGGAGAAGAGCAGTACTTC. Its protein is CASRARGGEEQYF.